A single sample gave rise to the 25 T cell receptor beta chains below, sequenced in a study of T cell changes during pregnancy in multiple sclerosis (dated by TCRdb to the late 2010s). Library construction relied on the immunoSEQ multiplex PCR assay. Imported from immuneACCESS, the table was reduced by TCRdb to in-frame sequences with V and J called. These copies leave out some clones; in studies compared against another copy, an unresolved V gene accounts for under half, and the cause of the remainder is not known. The sample table contains 50,000 to 65,000 clones; only one count was recorded for about 94% of them. 3% to 4% of the sample is in the top ten clones. Sample: CD8+ T cells from peripheral blood mononuclear cells, taken in the second trimester of pregnancy. All receptors derive from a female donor with multiple sclerosis, enrolled in a pregnancy study.

On this clone itself: Other DNA sequences in the same sample also yield this CDR3. The rearrangement links TRBV9 to TRBJ2-1; 8 bases match TRBD1. Germline V gene sequence: CDR1 SGDLS, CDR2 YYNGEE. V lost 0 bases, J lost 3 bases, and 2 bases stayed unmatched. The CDR3 spans 15 residues. The CDR3 DNA follows: TGTGCCAGCAGCGTAGCAGGGGGCAGCTACAATGAGCAGTTCTTC. The encoded protein is CASSVAGGSYNEQFF.

V is TRBV27 and J is TRBJ2-4; D is possibly TRBD1 (5 bases). Germline assignment: CDR1 MNHEY and CDR2 SMNVEV (reference sequence). The CDR3 runs 15 residues. Trimming took 6 bases from V and 3 from J, leaving 15 bases between them. CDR3 protein: CASSRQGVGKNIQYF. DNA of the CDR3: TGTGCCAGCAGCCGACAAGGGGTGGGCAAAAACATTCAGTACTTC.

The chain carries TRBV19 and TRBJ2-3; D remains unclear. This CDR3 is built from 12 residues. From germline, CDR1 is LNHDA and CDR2 SQIVND (reference sequence). The V and J ends lost 5 bases and 2 bases respectively, with 5 bases between them. The CDR3: CASSAPTDTQYF. The CDR3 coding sequence is TGTGCCAGTAGTGCGCCCACAGATACGCAGTATTTT.

This clone turned up a few times. This chain uses TRBV28 with TRBJ1-5, with a possible D match to TRBD1 (5 bases). Germline V lookup: CDR1 MDHEN, CDR2 SYDVKM. The length of the CDR3 is 14 residues. The V and J ends lost 7 bases and 2 bases respectively, with 12 bases between them. The CDR3 spells CASTTQVGNQPQHF. The CDR3 DNA reads as TGTGCCAGCACCACACAGGTTGGCAATCAGCCCCAGCATTTT.

The chain uses TRBV27 and TRBJ2-7; 15 bases align to TRBD2. Germline trimming cut 8 bases from V and 5 bases from J; bases unmatched to any gene: 10. In germline, CDR1 is MNHEY, CDR2 SMNVEV (reference sequence). The CDR3 runs 16 residues. The CDR3 DNA reads TGTGCCAGCGCCCCGGGACTAGCGGGGGGTTATAACGAGCAGTACTTC. This codes for CASAPGLAGGYNEQYF.

The rearrangement links TRBV7-9 to TRBJ1-1; no reliable D call. CDR1 is SEHNR, CDR2 FQNEAQ, per germline (reference sequence). The CDR3 spans 15 residues. The V end lost 5 bases, the J end lost 3 bases, and 16 bases lay between the germline ends. CDR3 loop: CASSGKERGYTEAFF. The CDR3 region has the DNA TGTGCCAGCAGCGGAAAGGAGCGCGGGTACACTGAAGCTTTCTTT.

This sequence joins TRBV6-1 and TRBJ1-2, with unresolved D. The germline gives CDR1 MNHNS, CDR2 SASEGT. The CDR3 runs to 14 residues. Between the trimmed V and J ends, which lost 7 bases and 4 bases, there was a span of 16 bases. The CDR3 loop is CASTGDFLPYGYTF. DNA of the CDR3: TGTGCCAGCACGGGAGACTTCCTCCCCTATGGCTACACCTTC.

The J gene is TRBJ2-1, the V gene TRBV27; 13 positions agree with TRBD2. Looked up from germline, CDR1 is MNHEY and CDR2 is SMNVEV (reference sequence). V was clipped by 3 bases and J by 0 bases; unmatched bases: 5. CDR3 length equals 18 residues. The CDR3 loop reads CASSFITSGRDSYNEQFF. The CDR3 nucleotides are TGTGCCAGCAGTTTCATAACTAGCGGGAGGGACTCCTACAATGAGCAGTTCTTC.

This clone was seen a few times. The chain couples TRBV10-1 to TRBJ2-7, with 8 positions matching TRBD2. The V segment lost 4 bases and the J segment 9 bases; nucleotides outside the gene matches: 11. This CDR3 is built from 14 residues. Germline lookup yields CDR1 WNHNN and CDR2 SYGVQD (reference sequence). The CDR3 DNA reads as TGCGCCAGCAGTGTCAGAGCGGGAGAGATATGGCAGTACTTC. This translates into CASSVRAGEIWQYF.

This chain links TRBV9 with TRBJ2-1; 10 nucleotides line up with TRBD2. CDR1 is SGDLS and CDR2 is YYNGEE in the germline V gene. The CDR3 contains 15 residues. The junction had 2 bases not matched to a gene; V was cut back by 3 bases and J by 2 bases. The chain's CDR3 is CASSASGSPYNEQFF. The DNA for the CDR3 is TGTGCCAGCAGCGCTAGCGGGAGCCCCTACAATGAGCAGTTCTTC.

The CDR3 DNA reads as TGCAGCGTTGAGGGACAGGGGCCAGGAAACACCATATATTTT. It codes for CSVEGQGPGNTIYF. The chain joins TRBV29-1 to TRBJ1-3, with TRBD1 matching 10 bases. The V segment lost 3 bases and the J segment 4 bases; nucleotides outside the gene matches: 3. The CDR3 contains 14 residues. The germline gives CDR1 SQVTM, CDR2 ANQGSEA.

The chain couples TRBV5-6 to TRBJ2-3; 7 bases fit TRBD1. CDR3 length equals 15 residues. J gave up 1 base and V 4 bases, and 6 bases lay outside the gene matches. The germline V gene has CDR1 SGHDT and CDR2 YYEEEE. As DNA, the CDR3 is TGTGCCAGCAGCCCGGACAGGATCCGCACAGATACGCAGTATTTT. This sequence encodes CASSPDRIRTDTQYF.

The chain has TRBV7-9 and TRBJ2-7; possible D gene TRBD2, 5 bases. Germline V CDR1 and CDR2: SEHNR, FQNEAQ (reference sequence). The CDR3 loop spans 15 amino acids. V lost 5 bases, J lost 3 bases, and 17 bases lay in between. CDR3 nucleotides: TGTGCCAGCAGCACCCATCCCGGGATCCTCTACGAGCAGTACTTC. Protein: CASSTHPGILYEQYF.

The chain carries TRBV5-6 and TRBJ2-7; a weak D match, TRBD1 (6 bases). The CDR3 runs 14 residues. V was trimmed by 2 bases and J by 4 bases, leaving 13 bases between them. Germline CDR1 reads SGHDT; CDR2 reads YYEEEE. CDR3 amino acids: CASSFSRQDYEQYF. The DNA for the CDR3 is TGTGCCAGCAGCTTTTCGAGACAGGATTACGAGCAGTACTTC.

V and J are TRBV7-9 and TRBJ2-7; possibly TRBD2 for D (5 bases). The CDR3 spans 16 residues. The germline V and J ends were trimmed by 5 bases and 0 bases, with 17 bases remaining between them. Germline CDR1 and CDR2: SEHNR and FQNEAQ (reference sequence). The CDR3 sequence: CASSPPDGESSYEQYF. The CDR3 DNA reads TGTGCCAGCAGCCCACCGGACGGGGAGAGCTCCTACGAGCAGTACTTC.

The rearrangement links TRBV7-6 to TRBJ2-1, with 12 bases lining up with TRBD2. V was pared by 6 bases and J by 0 bases, with 3 bases of the junction left unmatched. This CDR3 spans 16 amino acids. Germline V gene data show CDR1 as SGHVS and CDR2 as FNYEAQ. CDR3 coding DNA: TGTGCCAGCAGGTCGACTAGCGGGAGCTCCTACAATGAGCAGTTCTTC. Translation: CASRSTSGSSYNEQFF.

The rearrangement uses TRBV4-3 and TRBJ2-7; perhaps TRBD2 as D (5 bases). This CDR3 has 16 amino acids. The V gene lost 0 bases and the J gene lost 3 bases, with 15 bases spanning the gap. CDR1 LGHNA and CDR2 YSLEER come from the germline V gene. CDR3 protein: CASSQDSGTDYYEQYF. For the CDR3, the DNA is TGCGCCAGCAGCCAAGATTCTGGCACCGACTACTACGAGCAGTACTTC.

This clone has more than one count but fewer than ten. This rearrangement joins TRBV19 to TRBJ2-2, with 7 bases lining up with TRBD2. V dropped 5 bases and J dropped 6; count of bases not matched to a gene: 9. The CDR3 is made up of 15 amino acids. Germline lookup yields CDR1 LNHDA and CDR2 SQIVND (reference sequence). The CDR3: CASSLTSMSAGELFF. Written as DNA, the CDR3 is TGTGCCAGTAGTCTGACTAGCATGTCCGCCGGGGAGCTGTTTTTT.

This clone was seen once. The chain uses TRBV27 and TRBJ2-2; possibly TRBD1 for D (5 bases). CDR1 is MNHEY, CDR2 SMNVEV, per germline (reference sequence). The V gene lost 10 bases and the J gene lost 7 bases, with 19 bases spanning the gap. The CDR3 spans 14 residues. CDR3 DNA sequence: TGTGCCACCCGAGGTATTGGGGCAGGCGGGGAGCTGTTTTTT. As protein: CATRGIGAGGELFF.

The chain carries TRBV5-6 and TRBJ2-1, with no clear D. The CDR3 has 14 amino acids. Germline CDR1 and CDR2: SGHDT and YYEEEE. Trimming removed 2 bases from V and 0 bases from J, with 6 bases in between. Here the CDR3 DNA reads TGTGCCAGCAGCTTCACAATCTCCTACAATGAGCAGTTCTTC. Protein sequence: CASSFTISYNEQFF.

V usage is TRBV30 and J usage is TRBJ2-3, with a possible D match to TRBD2 (6 bases). The CDR3 extends over 15 amino acids. Trimming shortened V by 0 bases and J by 0 bases, and 10 bases separated the two germline ends. Germline CDR1 GTSNPN, CDR2 SVGIG (reference sequence). The CDR3 loop is CAWSVGGDSTDTQYF. The CDR3 DNA follows: TGTGCCTGGAGTGTAGGAGGGGACAGCACAGATACGCAGTATTTT.

The rearrangement links TRBV6-1 to TRBJ1-4; 8 bases match TRBD1. The length of the CDR3 is 15 residues. The V gene's germline CDR1 is MNHNS and CDR2 SASEGT. Unmatched junction bases numbered 6, after V lost 2 bases and J lost 7 bases. In nucleotides, the CDR3 is TGTGCCAGCAGTGAATCGGAGACAGGGGCTGAAAAACTGTTTTTT. This translates into CASSESETGAEKLFF.

The chain uses TRBV5-1 and TRBJ2-5; 8 nucleotides agree with TRBD1. V trimming: 4 bases; J trimming: 7 bases; junction bases outside the gene matches: 3. This CDR3 region has 12 residues. CDR1 is SGHRS and CDR2 is YFSETQ in the germline V gene. This chain's CDR3 is CASSKQGGTQYF. The CDR3 nucleotides are TGCGCCAGCAGCAAACAGGGGGGGACCCAGTACTTC. Full variable domain (missing parts from reference TRBV5-1 and TRBJ2-5): KAGVTQTPRYLIKTRGQQVTLSCSPISGHRSVSWYQQTPGQGLQFLFEYFSETQRNKGNFPGRFSGRQFSNSRSEMNVSTLELGDSALYLCASSKQGGTQYFGPGTRLLVL.

This clone was recorded only once. V and J are TRBV5-1 and TRBJ1-2; 8 bases agree with TRBD1. Germline trimming cut 4 bases from V and 2 bases from J; bases unmatched to any gene: 4. This CDR3 comprises 14 residues. The V gene's germline CDR1 is SGHRS and CDR2 YFSETQ. The CDR3 region has the DNA TGCGCCAGCAGCGTGGACAGGGCGAACTATGGCTACACCTTC. Protein: CASSVDRANYGYTF.

The chain uses TRBV4-1 and TRBJ1-1, with D possibly TRBD1 on 6 matching bases. The CDR3 sequence is 15 residues long. CDR1 is MGHRA, CDR2 YSYEKL, per germline. V lost 2 bases and J 5 bases, leaving 15 bases between the germline ends. As DNA, the CDR3 is TGCGCCAGCAGCCAAATGGACAGTGGCCGGACTGAAGCTTTCTTT. Translated: CASSQMDSGRTEAFF.